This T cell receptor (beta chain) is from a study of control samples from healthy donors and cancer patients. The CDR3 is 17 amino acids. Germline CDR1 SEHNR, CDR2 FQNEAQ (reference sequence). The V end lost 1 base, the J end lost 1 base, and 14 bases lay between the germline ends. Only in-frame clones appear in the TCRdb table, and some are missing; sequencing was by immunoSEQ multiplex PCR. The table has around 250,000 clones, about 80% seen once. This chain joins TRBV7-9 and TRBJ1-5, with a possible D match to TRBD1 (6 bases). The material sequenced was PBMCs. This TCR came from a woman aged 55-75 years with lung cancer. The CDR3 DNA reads TGTGCCAGCAGCTTAGATCCGGGACAAGGAAGCAATCAGCCCCAGCATTTT. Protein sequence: CASSLDPGQGSNQPQHF.